The T cell receptor beta chain under discussion was sequenced for a study of siplizumab effects on memory and regulatory T cells (dated by TCRdb to between 2018 and 2021). With respect to the entire study: The study examined how the anti-CD2 antibody siplizumab affects alloreactive T-cell subsets in allogeneic mixed lymphocyte reactions built from human PBMCs.

Including cysteine and phenylalanine, the CDR3 has 15 amino acids. The entry retains the CDR3 DNA only, 45 bases that are in frame from base 1. In the germline V gene (reference sequence), CDR1 corresponds to LNHDA and CDR2 to SQIVND. The junction carries 10 bases between V and J, which are trimmed by 3 bases and 1 base respectively. Library preparation used the immunoSEQ multiplex PCR assay. Each sample had some 96,000 TCR templates assayed by the deep sequencing platform. Genomic DNA extracted from sorted T cells was the material used for TCRbeta CDR3 sequencing. The authors' pipeline ran thus. The R programming language was used for clonal analysis of the TCRbeta CDR3 data. Alloreactive CD4+ and CD8+ clones were identified by comparing unstimulated samples to CFSE-low samples taken after the reaction. Alloreactive CD4+ clones were assigned to regulatory or non-regulatory origin by matching sequences to sorted unstimulated Treg and non-Treg repertoires. TCRdb carries this immuneACCESS record with in-frame sequences only. Its versions omit some clonotypes, under half of them owing to an unresolved V gene in the studies checked, with the rest unexplained. D and trimming come from the DNA, and the V and J calls and clone size come from that table. The table for this sample lists over 50,000 clones; roughly 80% of them were counted only once. The ten largest clones capture 3.8% of the sample.

The research as a whole found: The cumulative frequency of alloreactive sequences traceable to unstimulated CD4+ memory T cells was significantly reduced by siplizumab. Among mappable alloreactive CD4+ clones, the Treg-derived fraction averaged around 70% with siplizumab versus 25% to 30% in control reactions. The suppressive function of proliferating Tregs from siplizumab cultures was not functionally confirmed. For roughly 75-96% of proliferating CD4+ or CD8+ clones, no naive or memory phenotype could be assigned. Because sequences below about 10^-5 frequency were poorly captured, only a minor fraction of alloreactive clones could be mapped to unstimulated subsets. Compared with memory T cells, unstimulated naive T cells appeared more diverse, and naive cells seemed to make a substantial contribution to the alloresponse.

This clone appeared once. The antigen it recognizes is unknown. One base away there is no much larger clone; base qualities are not given. Additional sequencing covered unstimulated subsets from a few donor pairs, namely CD8+ effector memory, CD4+ naive, CD8+ TEMRA, CD4+ memory and CD8+ naive. TCRbeta CDR3 sequencing was performed on sorted unstimulated T cells and on proliferating T cells recovered from mixed lymphocyte reactions. Fresh whole blood from 9 to 11 HLA-typed healthy donors was used to isolate PBMCs. The sequence derives from a human donor in good health. The specimen was memory CD4+ T cells sorted from blood. The cell subset or site label of this sample denotes: unstimulated CD4+ memory T cells. This chain is built from TRBV19 and TRBJ1-5; TRBD1 is perhaps the D gene, given 6 matching bases. CDR3 region: CASSIRGGSNQPQHF. The bases read TGTGCCAGTAGTATTAGGGGGGGGAGCAATCAGCCCCAGCATTTT.